This is a list of T cell receptor beta chains from one sample in a study of T cell repertoires in cytomegalovirus infection. A single record per CDR3 protein comes from TCRdb applying MiXCR to the reads. The sample lists around 800,000 distinct CDR3 sequences, approximately 32% occurring once. Their recognized antigens are unknown. The sample consisted of cultured CD8+ T cells from PBMCs, taken from culture after CMV antigen stimulation. These receptors all stem from a human donor in good health (CMV status not recorded). Some clones in this sample may be carry-over from other donors' samples. The CDR3 runs from the conserved cysteine through the conserved F or W. A D gene is named only where the DNA matches it firmly. Clone size appears in some rows only: once, few, many, or a class for an expanded clone.

TRBJ2-3 TRBV6-5 NA few CASSYASPADTQYF TGTGCCAGCAGTTACGCGAGCCCGGCAGATACGCAGTATTTT
TRBJ2-1 TRBV5-6 NA NA CASSTGAVDLFF TGTGCCAGCAGTACCGGGGCAGTGGACTTGTTCTTC
TRBJ1-2 TRBV29-1 TRBD1 NA CSVAGQGYGYTF TGCAGCGTAGCGGGACAGGGCTATGGCTACACCTTC
TRBJ1-4 TRBV4-3 NA NA CASSQVGRGRELFF TGCGCCAGCAGCCAAGTCGGCAGGGGAAGGGAACTGTTTTTT
TRBJ2-3 TRBV4-1 TRBD1 few CASSQGDRGGDTQYF TGCGCCAGCAGCCAAGGGGACAGGGGAGGAGATACGCAGTATTTT
TRBJ1-1 TRBV7-6 NA NA CASSSRGVGQVNTEAFF TGTGCCAGCAGCTCCCGGGGGGTCGGGCAGGTGAACACTGAAGCTTTCTTT
TRBJ2-5 TRBV9 NA NA CASSSQGSPQETQYF TGTGCCAGCAGCTCTCAGGGGTCCCCCCAAGAGACCCAGTACTTC
TRBJ1-6 TRBV4-1 NA NA CASSQDKGPYNSPLHF TGCGCCAGCAGCCAAGATAAGGGACCCTATAATTCACCCCTCCACTTT
TRBJ2-3 TRBV7-4 NA NA CASSSPEGGQQYF TGTGCCAGCAGCTCCCCAGAGGGGGGCCAGCAGTATTTT
TRBJ1-5 TRBV12-5 TRBD1 few CASAGQGNQPQHF TGTGCTAGCGCCGGACAGGGGAATCAGCCCCAGCATTTT
TRBJ1-1 TRBV27 NA NA CASSSWRLGSNTEAFF TGTGCCAGCAGTTCGTGGCGACTGGGTTCGAACACTGAAGCTTTCTTT
TRBJ2-3 TRBV27 NA NA CASSPGPEDTQYF TGTGCCAGCAGTCCAGGTCCGGAAGATACGCAGTATTTT
TRBJ2-1 TRBV7-9 TRBD2 few CASSLRDYLNEQFF TGTGCCAGCAGCCTCCGGGACTACCTCAATGAGCAGTTCTTC
TRBJ1-2 TRBV27 TRBD1 few CASSWTGGAPNYGYTF TGTGCCAGCAGTTGGACAGGGGGCGCGCCTAACTATGGCTACACCTTC
TRBJ1-2 TRBV28 NA NA CASSRGKGYTF TGTGCCAGCAGTAGGGGGAAAGGCTACACCTTC
TRBJ2-5 TRBV12-3/TRBV12-4 TRBD2 NA CASNPSGGAAETQYF TGTGCCAGCAACCCTAGCGGGGGGGCCGCGGAGACCCAGTACTTC
TRBJ2-5 TRBV2 TRBD2 NA CASSISGGVQETQYF TGTGCCAGCAGCATTAGCGGGGGGGTTCAAGAGACCCAGTACTTC
TRBJ2-1 TRBV6-1 NA once CANITGAGFYNEQFF TGTGCCAACATTACCGGGGCAGGGTTCTACAATGAGCAGTTCTTC
TRBJ1-2 TRBV7-8 TRBD1 few CASSLGSRAGGYGYTF TGTGCCAGCAGCTTAGGGTCTCGGGCAGGGGGCTATGGCTACACCTTC
TRBJ2-1 TRBV10-3 TRBD1 once CAIRGQGAINEQFF TGTGCCATCAGGGGGCAGGGGGCCATCAATGAGCAGTTCTTC
TRBJ2-7 TRBV7-9 NA NA CASSQDTLGGQYF TGTGCCAGCAGTCAAGACACACTCGGAGGGCAGTACTTC
TRBJ2-7 TRBV5-6 NA NA CASSEYQGKAWEQYF TGTGCCAGCAGCGAATACCAGGGCAAAGCATGGGAGCAGTACTTC
TRBJ2-1 TRBV5-4 NA NA CASSYRDREQFF TGTGCCAGCAGTTATAGGGACCGGGAGCAGTTCTTC
TRBJ1-6 TRBV5-4 NA many CASSLGQTNSPLHF TGTGCCAGCAGCCTCGGACAGACTAATTCACCCCTCCACTTT
TRBJ2-1 TRBV12-3/TRBV12-4 TRBD1 medium-sized CASSLYGDSPFNEQFF TGTGCCAGCAGTTTATACGGGGACAGTCCCTTCAATGAGCAGTTCTTC
TRBJ2-3 TRBV24-1 TRBD1 NA CATSDPGQGKDTQYF TGTGCCACCAGTGACCCGGGACAGGGAAAAGATACGCAGTATTTT
TRBJ1-2 TRBV12-3/TRBV12-4 NA few CASSLRGAVNYGYTF TGTGCCAGCAGTTTAAGAGGGGCAGTGAACTATGGCTACACCTTC
TRBJ1-1 TRBV29-1 TRBD1 few CSVEDRGYGEAFF TGCAGCGTTGAAGACAGGGGGTATGGTGAAGCTTTCTTT
TRBJ1-1 TRBV2 TRBD1 NA CASEGQGEAFF TGTGCCAGCGAGGGACAGGGCGAAGCTTTCTTT
TRBJ1-3 TRBV6-1 NA NA CASKIWSSGNTIYF TGTGCCAGCAAAATCTGGAGCTCTGGAAACACCATATATTTT
TRBJ1-1 TRBV6-1 NA NA CASSDKGFSEAFF TGTGCCAGCAGTGATAAGGGTTTCTCTGAAGCTTTCTTT
TRBJ2-7 TRBV7-9 NA many CASAVSYEQYF TGTGCCAGCGCCGTCTCCTACGAGCAGTACTTC
TRBJ2-3 TRBV19 NA NA CASSIVSGGSTDMQYF TGTGCCAGTAGTATCGTTAGCGGAGGAAGCACAGATATGCAGTATTTT
TRBJ2-1 TRBV5-6 NA NA CASRANRWAYNEQFF TGTGCCAGCAGGGCTAACAGGTGGGCCTACAATGAGCAGTTCTTC
TRBJ1-2 TRBV20-1 NA NA CCASPGRGNYGYTF TGCTGTGCTAGCCCTGGTAGGGGGAACTATGGCTACACCTTC
TRBJ2-1 TRBV7-6 NA many CASSFPQGYNEQFF TGTGCCAGCAGCTTTCCCCAGGGGTACAATGAGCAGTTCTTC
TRBJ1-5 TRBV6-1 NA NA CASRTTGMSNQPQHF TGTGCCAGCAGAACGACCGGGATGAGCAATCAGCCCCAGCATTTT
TRBJ2-7 TRBV29-1 NA once CSVGGYGNEQYF TGCAGCGTTGGGGGTTACGGGAACGAGCAGTACTTC
TRBJ2-3 TRBV12-3/TRBV12-4 TRBD2 NA CASTAGGYTDTQYF TGTGCCAGCACAGCGGGGGGCTACACAGATACGCAGTATTTT
TRBJ2-1 TRBV11-3 TRBD1 NA CASSPYLGTGGGDNEQFF TGTGCCAGCAGCCCCTATTTGGGGACAGGGGGCGGTGACAATGAGCAGTTCTTC
TRBJ2-3 TRBV7-2 TRBD2 many CASSLGPALAGARTDTQYF TGTGCCAGCAGCTTAGGCCCCGCCCTAGCGGGGGCCCGCACAGATACGCAGTATTTT
TRBJ1-5 TRBV7-6 TRBD1 few CASSLKPGQGALAQHF TGTGCCAGCAGCTTAAAACCGGGACAGGGGGCCCTAGCCCAGCATTTT
TRBJ1-6 TRBV5-6 NA NA CASSLGGMYSPLHF TGTGCCAGCAGCTTGGGAGGCATGTATTCACCCCTCCACTTT
TRBJ2-6 TRBV7-9 NA NA CASSPSQTSGANVLTF TGTGCCAGCAGCCCCAGCCAGACTTCTGGGGCCAACGTCCTGACTTTC
TRBJ1-2 TRBV5-1 NA NA CASRGTKYGYTF TGCGCCAGCAGGGGGACAAAATACGGCTACACCTTC
TRBJ2-3 TRBV7-6 NA few CASIVGGTRTDTQYF TGTGCCAGCATAGTGGGGGGGACAAGGACAGATACGCAGTATTTT
TRBJ1-2 TRBV12-3/TRBV12-4 NA few CASTRLSNYGYTF TGTGCCAGCACCCGACTGAGTAACTATGGCTACACCTTC
TRBJ1-2 TRBV27 NA NA CASSFTPATWEQGYTF TGTGCCAGCAGTTTCACTCCCGCGACATGGGAACAGGGCTACACCTTC
TRBJ1-2 TRBV7-3 NA few CASSFEPRQASSKAHTF TGTGCCAGCAGCTTCGAACCCCGACAGGCCTCCTCGAAAGCCCACACCTTC
TRBJ2-7 TRBV10-3 TRBD1 few CAISEGQGKAYEQYF TGTGCCATCAGTGAGGGACAGGGAAAAGCCTACGAGCAGTACTTC
TRBJ1-2 TRBV11-2 TRBD1 NA CASSLDELLGQNYGYTF TGTGCCAGCAGCTTAGATGAGCTACTGGGACAGAACTATGGCTACACCTTC
TRBJ2-3 TRBV2 TRBD2 NA CASSGLAGGGKDTQYF TGTGCCAGCAGTGGACTAGCGGGGGGGGGGAAAGATACGCAGTATTTT
TRBJ2-7 TRBV6-1 NA NA CASSVRVPYEQYF TGTGCCAGCAGTGTCAGGGTACCCTACGAGCAGTACTTC
TRBJ1-2 TRBV14 NA NA CASSQDHGLQGYGYTF TGTGCCAGCAGCCAAGATCATGGCCTTCAGGGCTATGGCTACACCTTC
TRBJ2-5 TRBV7-8 TRBD1 many CASSLRGTGREETQYF TGTGCCAGCAGCTTAAGAGGGACAGGGAGGGAAGAGACCCAGTACTTC